The source of this T cell receptor (beta chain) is a study of shared clonotypes between healthy human individuals. This CDR3 is 16 amino acids long. V shed 2 bases and J 7 bases; nucleotides not matched to a gene: 12. CDR1 and CDR2 (germline): SNHLY, FYNNEI. This clone is a singleton in its sample. Its antigen is undetermined. Notes on the study in general: In the sorted subsets, rarefaction showed sequencing was incomplete despite large depth. Memory subsets generally showed lower estimated richness than naive subsets.

Only in-frame clones appear in the TCRdb table, and some are missing; sequencing was by immunoSEQ multiplex PCR. The table has more than 2 million clones, 95% seen once. The sample consisted of naive CD4+ T cells sorted from blood. The subset: CD45RA+ positively selected. The chain links TRBV2 to TRBJ2-5; 8 bases line up with TRBD2. This clonotype originated in a man aged 18 to 29 in good health. In DNA, the CDR3 is TGTGCCAGCAGTGAACAGGCCGGGGGGGCCGGGGTGACCCAGTACTTC. Translation: CASSEQAGGAGVTQYF.